Reported below is one TCR beta chain. This entry is derived from a study of blood T cell repertoires in COVID-19. Study at large: Spain, Italy and the United States supplied samples that represented acute and convalescent COVID-19. Sample material is recorded as cDNA or gDNA derived from T cells, B-cell-depleted T cells, or PBMCs.

The study drew participants aged about 18 to 95 years from approximately 25 US areas. CDR1 is SEHNR, CDR2 FQNEAQ, per germline (reference sequence). The CDR3 spans 14 residues. V was cut by 1 base and J by 3 bases, with 10 bases left in between. Clones were sequenced by immunoSEQ multiplex PCR, and TCRdb holds only the in-frame ones, with some missing. The table shows approximately 160,000 clones, with approximately 81% occurring only once. This chain uses TRBV7-9 with TRBJ2-7; the D gene is possibly TRBD2 (5 bases). The sequence derives from a woman between 50 and 59 years old who had recovered from COVID-19. What was sequenced was PBMCs or T cells enriched from blood (not recorded which). Written as DNA, the CDR3 is TGTGCCAGCAGCTTAGGAGGGTTAGGCTACGAGCAGTACTTC. Its translation is CASSLGGLGYEQYF. Using reference TRBV7-9 and TRBJ2-7 for the parts outside the CDR3, the full variable domain is DTGVSQNPRHKITKRGQNVTFRCDPISEHNRLYWYRQTLGQGPEFLTYFQNEAQLEKSRLLSDRFSAERPKGSFSTLEIQRTEQGDSAMYLCASSLGGLGYEQYFGPGTRLTVT.